The 20 T cell receptor beta chains below were found in one sample sequenced in a study of control samples from healthy donors and cancer patients. Clones were read by immunoSEQ multiplex PCR, and TCRdb kept only the in-frame ones, dropping some. Seen here are 200,000 to 250,000 clones, about 94% observed once, and the top ten hold 1.5%. Sequencing was carried out using blood. These receptors were taken from a man aged 50 to 59 in good health.

The J gene is TRBJ2-3, the V gene TRBV5-1; possible D gene TRBD2, 5 bases. Germline V gene lookup returns CDR1 SGHRS and CDR2 YFSETQ. V lost 3 bases and J 4 bases, leaving 12 bases between the germline ends. This CDR3 is 14 amino acids long. The chain's CDR3 is CASSWSGVPDTQYF. CDR3 bases: TGCGCCAGCAGCTGGTCCGGGGTCCCAGATACGCAGTATTTT.

V gene TRBV19 combines with J gene TRBJ2-1; no firm D call. Germline-derived CDR1 and CDR2 are LNHDA and SQIVND (reference sequence). The length of the CDR3 is 14 residues. The germline V and J ends were trimmed by 0 bases and 9 bases, with 12 bases remaining between them. The CDR3: CASSIDRQVVEQFF. The CDR3 DNA reads TGTGCCAGTAGTATAGATAGGCAGGTTGTTGAGCAGTTCTTC.

V gene TRBV2 combines with J gene TRBJ1-5; D is perhaps TRBD1 (6 bases). The V end lost 4 bases, the J end lost 6 bases, and 10 bases lay between the germline ends. Germline-derived CDR1 and CDR2 are SNHLY and FYNNEI. The CDR3 is 13 residues long. In DNA form, the CDR3 reads TGTGCCAGCAGTGGGGGGCGCCCTCAGCCCCAGCATTTT. Protein product: CASSGGRPQPQHF.

J is TRBJ1-2 and V is TRBV10-3; TRBD1 might be the D (5 bases). Trimming cost V 7 bases and J 3 bases, with 12 bases left between them. The V gene's germline CDR1 is ENHRY and CDR2 SYGVKD. The CDR3 sequence is 13 residues long. The CDR3 nucleotides are TGTGCCATCACAGAGGGGAGTGACTATGGCTACACCTTC. Residues: CAITEGSDYGYTF.

This chain joins TRBV10-3 and TRBJ2-5; TRBD1 agrees at 9 bases. This CDR3 is 14 amino acids long. CDR1 is ENHRY and CDR2 is SYGVKD in the germline V gene. Losses at the gene ends were 6 bases for V and 1 base for J; bases not matched to a gene: 3. CDR3 sequence: CAIRGQGTQETQYF. CDR3 coding DNA: TGTGCCATCAGAGGACAGGGGACCCAAGAGACCCAGTACTTC.

This clone was picked up one time. V and J are TRBV28 and TRBJ1-5, with D possibly TRBD1 on 5 matching bases. Trimming stripped 6 bases from V and 7 bases from J, with 22 bases between. CDR1 and CDR2 from the germline V gene are MDHEN and SYDVKM. CDR3 length: 16 amino acids. CDR3 sequence reads: CASSLVGTLLEQPQHF. The DNA of the CDR3 is TGTGCCAGCAGCCTCGTCGGGACTCTTTTGGAACAGCCCCAGCATTTT.

The CDR3 spells CASSQERDSYNEKLFF. The CDR3, as DNA: TGTGCCAGCAGCCAAGAAAGGGACAGCTATAATGAAAAACTGTTTTTT. J is TRBJ1-4 and V is TRBV14; 7 bases align to TRBD1. Germline V gene sequence: CDR1 SGHDN, CDR2 FVKESK. The CDR3 has 16 residues. V lost 0 bases to trimming and J lost 4 bases; unmatched junction nucleotides: 5. The full variable domain, with the rest looked up from reference TRBV14 and TRBJ1-4, is EAGVTQFPSHSVIEKGQTVTLRCDPISGHDNLYWYRRVMGKEIKFLLHFVKESKQDESGMPNNRFLAERTGGTYSTLKVQPAELEDSGVYFCASSQERDSYNEKLFFGSGTQLSVL.

This sequence joins TRBV28 and TRBJ2-6, with unresolved D. From germline, CDR1 is MDHEN and CDR2 SYDVKM. The CDR3 extends over 13 amino acids. Between the trimmed V and J ends, which lost 7 bases and 3 bases, there was a span of 7 bases. CDR3 DNA sequence: TGTGCCAGCAAACGTCTTGGGGCCAACGTCCTGACTTTC. Protein product: CASKRLGANVLTF.

This rearrangement joins TRBV18 to TRBJ1-6; no clear D gene. Germline CDR1 KGHSH, CDR2 LQKENI. Trimming removed 2 bases at V and 3 bases at J, with 8 bases between. CDR3 length: 15 residues. The CDR3 protein is CASSPVNSYNSPLHF. CDR3 coding DNA: TGTGCCAGCTCACCAGTAAACAGCTATAATTCACCCCTCCACTTT.

In its sample, this clone was seen once. This chain connects TRBV27 to TRBJ2-7; the D gene could be TRBD1 or TRBD2 (6 bases each). The V gene's germline CDR1 is MNHEY and CDR2 SMNVEV (reference sequence). Trimming removed 9 bases from V and 7 bases from J, with 19 bases in between. This CDR3 is built from 13 residues. Written as DNA, the CDR3 is TGTGCCAGTTCGAGGGGGGACCTTAGAGAGCAGTACTTC. Its translation: CASSRGDLREQYF.

As to this clone: Other DNA sequences in this specimen translate into the identical CDR3. V and J are TRBV5-5 and TRBJ2-3; D uncertain. This CDR3 region has 12 residues. Per germline, CDR1 SGHKS and CDR2 YYEKEE (reference sequence). Between the trimmed V and J ends, which lost 2 bases and 4 bases, there was a span of 5 bases. Here the CDR3 reads CASSFAADTQYF. As DNA, the CDR3 is TGTGCCAGCAGCTTCGCCGCAGATACGCAGTATTTT.

This clone was counted once. This chain connects TRBV5-4 to TRBJ2-5; D might be TRBD2 (5 bases). The CDR3 length is 16 residues. The V end lost 0 bases, the J end lost 3 bases, and 15 bases lay between the germline ends. Germline CDR1 is SGHNT and CDR2 is YYREEE (reference sequence). CDR3 loop: CASSLDSWLAEETQYF. For the CDR3, the DNA is TGTGCCAGCAGCTTGGATTCCTGGCTAGCAGAAGAGACCCAGTACTTC.

As to this clone: Other DNA sequences in this sample translate to the same CDR3. The chain recombines TRBV5-4 with TRBJ1-1; no clear D. CDR3 length equals 13 residues. Germline V gene sequence: CDR1 SGHNT, CDR2 YYREEE (reference sequence). Trimming cost V 3 bases and J 0 bases, with 6 bases left between them. The CDR3 DNA reads TGTGCCAGCAGCTCTGTCATGAACACTGAAGCTTTCTTT. Protein: CASSSVMNTEAFF.

V is TRBV25-1 and J is TRBJ1-1; 7 nucleotides line up with TRBD1. CDR1 and CDR2 from the germline V gene are MGHDK and SYGVNS. The junction had 3 bases not matched to a gene; V was cut back by 4 bases and J by 7 bases. The CDR3 length is 12 residues. CDR3 in DNA: TGTGCCAGCAGTGGCAACAGGGGTGAAGCTTTCTTT. Its protein is CASSGNRGEAFF.

CDR3 nucleotide sequence: TGCGCCAGCAGCCAAGTTTTAGGGAGAGAAGGAAACACCATATATTTT. It specifies CASSQVLGREGNTIYF. The chain links TRBV4-3 to TRBJ1-3, with D uncertain. CDR3 length: 16 amino acids. V was shortened by 1 base and J by 4 bases, with 14 bases between the two germline ends. Germline V gene sequence: CDR1 LGHNA, CDR2 YSLEER.

V is TRBV9 and J is TRBJ2-2; 11 bases are a match to TRBD1. V was clipped by 3 bases and J by 5 bases; unmatched bases: 6. The germline V gene encodes CDR1 SGDLS and CDR2 YYNGEE. The CDR3 loop spans 16 amino acids. The CDR3 nucleotides are TGTGCCAGCAGCGAGGGGACAGGGGGGAAAACCGGGGAGCTGTTTTTT. Amino acid sequence: CASSEGTGGKTGELFF.

J is TRBJ1-3 and V is TRBV28; no clear D gene. Germline loops: CDR1 MDHEN, CDR2 SYDVKM. CDR3 length: 14 residues. V lost 7 bases, J lost 2 bases, and 12 bases lay in between. This chain's CDR3 is CASIPETPGNTIYF. CDR3 nucleotides: TGTGCCAGCATCCCCGAAACCCCTGGAAACACCATATATTTT. Full variable domain (missing parts from reference TRBV28 and TRBJ1-3): DVKVTQSSRYLVKRTGEKVFLECVQDMDHENMFWYRQDPGLGLRLIYFSYDVKMKEKGDIPEGYSVSREKKERFSLILESASTNQTSMYLCASIPETPGNTIYFGEGSWLTVV.

The chain recombines TRBV5-1 with TRBJ1-1, with a possible D match to TRBD1 (5 bases). The CDR3 extends over 15 amino acids. Germline CDR1 reads SGHRS; CDR2 reads YFSETQ. V lost 3 bases and J 1 base, leaving 13 bases between the germline ends. The CDR3 protein is CASSSSPGGNTEAFF. CDR3 DNA sequence: TGCGCCAGCAGCTCGTCCCCGGGGGGGAACACTGAAGCTTTCTTT.

The chain carries TRBV28 and TRBJ1-1, with a tentative D call TRBD1 (5 bases). Germline values: CDR1 MDHEN, CDR2 SYDVKM. This CDR3 contains 16 residues. Trimming left V 4 bases short and J 1 base short, with 16 bases between. The CDR3 bases are TGTGCCAGCAGTTGGTCGCCCGGGGGGGGGAACACTGAAGCTTTCTTT. Translated: CASSWSPGGGNTEAFF.

The chain couples TRBV14 to TRBJ1-6; TRBD1 is a possible D gene (6 bases). The CDR3 runs 15 residues. Germline values: CDR1 SGHDN, CDR2 FVKESK. V lost 4 bases, J lost 7 bases, and 14 bases lay in between. The CDR3 nucleotides read TGTGCCAGCAGCCGAGGGGGTAGTGCAAATTCACCCCTCCACTTT. This encodes CASSRGGSANSPLHF.